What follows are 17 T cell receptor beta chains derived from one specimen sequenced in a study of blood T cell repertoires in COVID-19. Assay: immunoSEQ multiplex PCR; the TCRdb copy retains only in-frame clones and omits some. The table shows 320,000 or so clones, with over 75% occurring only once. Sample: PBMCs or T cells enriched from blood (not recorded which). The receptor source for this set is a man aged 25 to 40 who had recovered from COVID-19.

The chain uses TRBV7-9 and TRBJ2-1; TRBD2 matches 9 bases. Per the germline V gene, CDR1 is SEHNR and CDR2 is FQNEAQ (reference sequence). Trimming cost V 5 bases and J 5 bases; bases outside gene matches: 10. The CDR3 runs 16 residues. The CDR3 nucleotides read TGTGCCAGCAGCCCCCGGGGGGTAGCGGGGGACAATGAGCAGTTCTTC. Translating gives CASSPRGVAGDNEQFF.

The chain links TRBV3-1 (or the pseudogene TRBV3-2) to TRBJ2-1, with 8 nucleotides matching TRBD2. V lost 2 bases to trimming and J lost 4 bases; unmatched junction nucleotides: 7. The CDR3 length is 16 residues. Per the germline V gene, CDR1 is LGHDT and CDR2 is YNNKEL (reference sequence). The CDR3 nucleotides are TGTGCCAGCAGCCAATTTCACGGACTAGCATACAATGAGCAGTTCTTC. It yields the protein CASSQFHGLAYNEQFF.

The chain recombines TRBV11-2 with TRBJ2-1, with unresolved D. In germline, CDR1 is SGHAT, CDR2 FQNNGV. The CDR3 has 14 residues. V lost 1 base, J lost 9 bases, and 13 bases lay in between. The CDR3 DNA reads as TGTGCCAGCAGCTTAGCGTTAGGAGCTCCTGAGCAGTTCTTC. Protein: CASSLALGAPEQFF. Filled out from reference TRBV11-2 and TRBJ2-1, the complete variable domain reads EAGVAQSPRYKIIEKRQSVAFWCNPISGHATLYWYQQILGQGPKLLIQFQNNGVVDDSQLPKDRFSAERLKGVDSTLKIQPAKLEDSAVYLCASSLALGAPEQFFGPGTRLTVL.

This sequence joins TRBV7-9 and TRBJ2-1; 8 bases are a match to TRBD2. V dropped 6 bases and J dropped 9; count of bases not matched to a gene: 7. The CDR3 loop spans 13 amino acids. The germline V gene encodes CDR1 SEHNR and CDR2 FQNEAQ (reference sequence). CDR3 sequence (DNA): TGTGCCAGCAGTACCAGCGGGGGTGTTGAGCAGTTCTTC. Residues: CASSTSGGVEQFF.

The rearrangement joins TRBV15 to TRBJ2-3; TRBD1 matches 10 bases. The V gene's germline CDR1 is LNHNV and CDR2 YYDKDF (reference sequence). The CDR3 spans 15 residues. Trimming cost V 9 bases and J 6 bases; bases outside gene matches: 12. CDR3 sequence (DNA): TGTGCCACAACAAAACCGGGACAGGGGTTCGATACGCAGTATTTT. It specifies CATTKPGQGFDTQYF.

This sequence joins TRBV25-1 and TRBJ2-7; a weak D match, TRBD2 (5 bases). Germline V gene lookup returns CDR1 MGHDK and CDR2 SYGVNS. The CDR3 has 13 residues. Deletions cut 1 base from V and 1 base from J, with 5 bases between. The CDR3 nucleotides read TGTGCCAGCAGTGAATGGGAGTCCTACGAGCAGTACTTC. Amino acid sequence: CASSEWESYEQYF.

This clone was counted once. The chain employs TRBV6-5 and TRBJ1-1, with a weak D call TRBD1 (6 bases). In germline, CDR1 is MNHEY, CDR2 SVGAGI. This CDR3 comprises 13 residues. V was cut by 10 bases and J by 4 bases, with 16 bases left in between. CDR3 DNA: TGTGCCAACCAAATGAGAGGGGGCACTGAAGCTTTCTTT. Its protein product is CANQMRGGTEAFF.

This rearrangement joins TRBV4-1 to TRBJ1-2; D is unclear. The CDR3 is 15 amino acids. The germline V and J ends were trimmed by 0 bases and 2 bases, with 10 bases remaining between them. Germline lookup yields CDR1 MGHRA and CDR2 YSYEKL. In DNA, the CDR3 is TGCGCCAGCAGCCAAGATTTGGTCAGAAACTATGGCTACACCTTC. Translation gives CASSQDLVRNYGYTF.

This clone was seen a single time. CDR3 region: CASLRESGGTGNTIYF. CDR3 in DNA: TGTGCCAGCCTCCGGGAGTCCGGGGGAACTGGAAACACCATATATTTT. The chain recombines TRBV2 with TRBJ1-3, with a weak D call TRBD1 (5 bases). V gave up 8 bases and J gave up 2 bases, with 19 bases separating them. The length of the CDR3 is 16 residues. Per the germline V gene, CDR1 is SNHLY and CDR2 is FYNNEI.

The CDR3 DNA reads TGCGCCAGCAGCCAAGAAGGGGGTCGGGGGGCAGTCTACGAGCAGTACTTC. It yields the protein CASSQEGGRGAVYEQYF. V gene TRBV4-1 combines with J gene TRBJ2-7; D perhaps matches TRBD2 (7 bases). The V end lost 0 bases, the J end lost 3 bases, and 18 bases lay between the germline ends. The germline CDR1 and CDR2 sequences are MGHRA and YSYEKL. The CDR3 loop spans 17 amino acids.

The CDR3 DNA reads as TGTGCCAGCAGCTTACCCCCGGGACTAGCGGGGGTGGGGGGGGCCTACAATGAGCAGTTCTTC. Its translation: CASSLPPGLAGVGGAYNEQFF. The chain links TRBV13 to TRBJ2-1; 14 bases line up with TRBD2. With V trimmed by 2 bases and J by 2 bases, 14 bases remained unmatched. CDR1 and CDR2 (germline): PRHDT, FYEKMQ (reference sequence). This CDR3 is 21 amino acids long. Looking up the rest from reference TRBV13 and TRBJ2-1 gives the full variable domain: AAGVIQSPRHLIKEKRETATLKCYPIPRHDTVYWYQQGPGQDPQFLISFYEKMQSDKGSIPDRFSAQQFSDYHSELNMSSLELGDSALYFCASSLPPGLAGVGGAYNEQFFGPGTRLTVL.

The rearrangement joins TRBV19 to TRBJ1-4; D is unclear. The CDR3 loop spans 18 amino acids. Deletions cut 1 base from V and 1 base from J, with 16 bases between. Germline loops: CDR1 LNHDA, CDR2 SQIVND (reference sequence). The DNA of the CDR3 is TGTGCCAGTAGTATAGCACAGACCAGCCGAATAACTAATGAAAAACTGTTTTTT. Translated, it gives CASSIAQTSRITNEKLFF.

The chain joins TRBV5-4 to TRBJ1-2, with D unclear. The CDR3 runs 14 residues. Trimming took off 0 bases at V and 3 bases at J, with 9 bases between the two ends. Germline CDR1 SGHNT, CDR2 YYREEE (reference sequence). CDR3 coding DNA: TGTGCCAGCAGCTTGGCCGGCGGAGACTATGGCTACACCTTC. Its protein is CASSLAGGDYGYTF.

As DNA, the CDR3 is TGTGCCAGCAGCTTAGGGGGGGACTTCCAAGAGACCCAGTACTTC. Protein product: CASSLGGDFQETQYF. The chain combines TRBV11-3 with TRBJ2-5, with a possible D match to TRBD2 (6 bases). With 1 base removed from V and 1 base from J, the gap between germline ends came to 10 bases. Germline V CDR1 and CDR2: SGHNT, YENEEA. CDR3 size: 15 residues.

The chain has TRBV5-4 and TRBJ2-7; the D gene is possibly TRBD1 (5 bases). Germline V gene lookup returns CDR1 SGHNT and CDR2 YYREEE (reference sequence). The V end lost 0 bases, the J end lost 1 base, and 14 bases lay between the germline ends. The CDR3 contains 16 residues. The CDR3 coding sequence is TGTGCCAGCAGCTTGGAGGCAGGGAAGGCATCCTACGAGCAGTACTTC. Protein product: CASSLEAGKASYEQYF.

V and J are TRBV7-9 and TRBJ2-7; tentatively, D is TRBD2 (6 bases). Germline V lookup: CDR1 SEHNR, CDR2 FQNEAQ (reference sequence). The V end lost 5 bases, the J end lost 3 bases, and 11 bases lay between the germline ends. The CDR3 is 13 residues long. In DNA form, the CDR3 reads TGTGCCAGCAGCCCATCCGGGAGCTACGAGCAGTACTTC. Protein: CASSPSGSYEQYF. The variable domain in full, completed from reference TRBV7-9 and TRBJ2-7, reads DTGVSQNPRHKITKRGQNVTFRCDPISEHNRLYWYRQTLGQGPEFLTYFQNEAQLEKSRLLSDRFSAERPKGSFSTLEIQRTEQGDSAMYLCASSPSGSYEQYFGPGTRLTVT.

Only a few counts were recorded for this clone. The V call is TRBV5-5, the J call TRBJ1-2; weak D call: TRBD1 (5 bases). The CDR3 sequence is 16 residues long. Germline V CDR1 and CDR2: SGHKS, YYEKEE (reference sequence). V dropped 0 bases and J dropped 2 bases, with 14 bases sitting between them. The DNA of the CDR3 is TGTGCCAGCAGCTTGGACGTTGGAGGGGCAAACTATGGCTACACCTTC. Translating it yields CASSLDVGGANYGYTF. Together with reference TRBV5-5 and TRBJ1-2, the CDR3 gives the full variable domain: DAGVTQSPTHLIKTRGQQVTLRCSPISGHKSVSWYQQVLGQGPQFIFQYYEKEERGRGNFPDRFSARQFPNYSSELNVNALLLGDSALYLCASSLDVGGANYGYTFGSGTRLTVV.